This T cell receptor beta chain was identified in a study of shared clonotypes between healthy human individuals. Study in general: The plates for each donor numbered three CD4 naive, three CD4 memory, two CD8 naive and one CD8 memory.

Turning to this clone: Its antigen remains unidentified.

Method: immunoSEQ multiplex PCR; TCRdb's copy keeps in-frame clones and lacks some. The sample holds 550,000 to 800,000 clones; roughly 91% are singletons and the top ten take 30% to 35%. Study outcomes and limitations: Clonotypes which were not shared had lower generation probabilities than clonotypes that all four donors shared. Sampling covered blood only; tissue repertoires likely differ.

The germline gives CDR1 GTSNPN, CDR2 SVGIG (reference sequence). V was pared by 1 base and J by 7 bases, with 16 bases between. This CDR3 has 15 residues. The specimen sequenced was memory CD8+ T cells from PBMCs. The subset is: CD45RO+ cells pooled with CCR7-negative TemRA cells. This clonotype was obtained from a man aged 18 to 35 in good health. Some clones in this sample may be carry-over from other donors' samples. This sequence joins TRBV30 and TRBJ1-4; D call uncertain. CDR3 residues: CAWSGWVGWGEKLFF. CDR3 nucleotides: TGTGCCTGGAGTGGTTGGGTTGGGTGGGGTGAAAAACTGTTTTTT.